This T cell receptor beta chain was sequenced in a study of identifying expanded T cells in peripheral blood. Findings and limits, study-wide: Variance in clone template counts between approximately 2-week samples significantly increased with total template count across all healthy donors. Technical replicates showed around 1.2 changed clones; about 2 weeks roughly 18; four weeks 19.

For this clone: No antigen is known for it.

This CDR3 comprises 14 residues. V was shortened by 8 bases and J by 0 bases, with 14 bases between the two germline ends. CDR1 is MDHEN and CDR2 is SYDVKM in the germline V gene. Sequencing was performed with immunoSEQ multiplex PCR; in TCRdb, only in-frame clones are kept and a portion is missing. The sample records more than 90,000 clones, around nine tenths being singletons. No infections or other immune events were documented during collection. The receptor comes from a person aged 18 to 69 in good health. Material: blood. The chain joins TRBV28 to TRBJ2-7; D gene uncertain. The CDR3 DNA follows: TGTGCCAGCTACCCCCAAAACCCCTCCTACGAGCAGTACTTC. Translating it yields CASYPQNPSYEQYF.